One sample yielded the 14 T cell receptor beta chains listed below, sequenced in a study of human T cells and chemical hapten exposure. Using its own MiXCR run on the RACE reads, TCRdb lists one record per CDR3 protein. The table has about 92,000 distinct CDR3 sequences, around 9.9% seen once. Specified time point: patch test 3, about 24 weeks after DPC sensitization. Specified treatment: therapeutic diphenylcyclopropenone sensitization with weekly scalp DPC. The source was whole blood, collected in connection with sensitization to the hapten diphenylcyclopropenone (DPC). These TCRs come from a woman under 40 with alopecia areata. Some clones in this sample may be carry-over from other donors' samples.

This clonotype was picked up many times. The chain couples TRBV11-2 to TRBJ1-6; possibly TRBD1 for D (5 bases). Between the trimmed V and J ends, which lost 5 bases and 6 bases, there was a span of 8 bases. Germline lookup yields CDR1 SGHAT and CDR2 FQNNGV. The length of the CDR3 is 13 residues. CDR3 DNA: TGTGCCAGCAGCCCCCAGGGTAATTCACCCCTCCACTTT. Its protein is CASSPQGNSPLHF.

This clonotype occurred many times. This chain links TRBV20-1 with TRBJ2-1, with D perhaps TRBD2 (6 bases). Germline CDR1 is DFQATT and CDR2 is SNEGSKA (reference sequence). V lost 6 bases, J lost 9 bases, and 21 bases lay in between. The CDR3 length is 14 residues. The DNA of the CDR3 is TGCAGTGCCCCGAACCCCACTAGCCAGCTTGAGCAGTTCTTC. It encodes CSAPNPTSQLEQFF.

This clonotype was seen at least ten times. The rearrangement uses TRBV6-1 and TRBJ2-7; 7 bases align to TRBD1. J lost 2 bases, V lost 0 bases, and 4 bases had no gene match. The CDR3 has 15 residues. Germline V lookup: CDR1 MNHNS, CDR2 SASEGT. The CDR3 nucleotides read TGTGCCAGCAGTGAAGCGCCTGACAGGGCCTACGAGCAGTACTTC. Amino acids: CASSEAPDRAYEQYF.

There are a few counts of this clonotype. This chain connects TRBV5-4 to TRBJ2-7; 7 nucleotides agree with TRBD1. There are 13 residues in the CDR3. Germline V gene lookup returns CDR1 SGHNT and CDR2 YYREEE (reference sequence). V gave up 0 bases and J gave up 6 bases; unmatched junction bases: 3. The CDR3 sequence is CASSLDRGIEQYV. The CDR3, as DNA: TGTGCCAGCAGCTTGGACAGGGGAATCGAGCAGTACGTC.

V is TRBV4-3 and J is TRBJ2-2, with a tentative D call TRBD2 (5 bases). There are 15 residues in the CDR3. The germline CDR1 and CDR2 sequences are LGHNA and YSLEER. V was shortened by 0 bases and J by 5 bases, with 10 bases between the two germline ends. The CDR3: CASSQDFTRTGELFF. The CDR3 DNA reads TGCGCCAGCAGCCAAGATTTTACTAGGACCGGGGAGCTGTTTTTT.

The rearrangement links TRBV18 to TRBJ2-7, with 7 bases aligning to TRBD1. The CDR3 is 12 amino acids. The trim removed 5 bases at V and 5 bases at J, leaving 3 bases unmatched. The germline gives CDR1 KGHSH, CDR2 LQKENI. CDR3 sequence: CASSYDRDEQYV. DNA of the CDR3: TGTGCCAGCTCATACGACAGGGACGAGCAGTACGTC.

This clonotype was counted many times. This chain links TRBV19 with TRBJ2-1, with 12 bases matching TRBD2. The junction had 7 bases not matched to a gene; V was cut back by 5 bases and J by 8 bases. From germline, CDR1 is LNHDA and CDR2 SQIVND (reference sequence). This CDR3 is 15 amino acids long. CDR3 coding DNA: TGTGCCAGTAGTTCCAGGACTAGCGGGAACCATGAGCAGTTCTTC. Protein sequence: CASSSRTSGNHEQFF.

CDR3 sequence (DNA): TGCAGTGCTAGTCCACAGGGGATTGAGCAGTTCTTC. Amino acid sequence: CSASPQGIEQFF. This sequence joins TRBV20-1 and TRBJ2-1; TRBD1 matches at 7 bases. This CDR3 spans 12 amino acids. Looked up from germline, CDR1 is DFQATT and CDR2 is SNEGSKA (reference sequence). V trimming: 3 bases; J trimming: 9 bases; junction bases outside the gene matches: 5.

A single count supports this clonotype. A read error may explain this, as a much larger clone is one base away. The CDR3 spells CASSAIPNTGELFF. CDR3 bases: TGTGCCAGCAGTGCCATACCCAACACCGGGGAGCTGTTTTTT. The chain joins TRBV6-4 to TRBJ2-2; D not certain. Germline loops: CDR1 MRHNA, CDR2 SNTAGT. The CDR3 is 14 amino acids. V dropped 4 bases and J dropped 2 bases, with 8 bases sitting between them.

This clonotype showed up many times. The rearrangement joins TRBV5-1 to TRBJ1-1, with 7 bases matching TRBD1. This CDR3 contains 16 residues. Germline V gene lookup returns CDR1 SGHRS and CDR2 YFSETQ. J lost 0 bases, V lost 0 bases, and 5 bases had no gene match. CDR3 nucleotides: TGCGCCAGCAGCTTGGTCGGGACAGAATTGAACACTGAAGCTTTCTTT. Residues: CASSLVGTELNTEAFF.

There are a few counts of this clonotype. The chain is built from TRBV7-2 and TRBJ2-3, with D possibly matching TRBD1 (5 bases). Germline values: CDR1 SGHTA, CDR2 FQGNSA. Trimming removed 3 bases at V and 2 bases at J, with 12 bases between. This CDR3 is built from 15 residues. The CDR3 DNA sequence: TGTGCCAGCAGCTTTCCCCCAGGGCCCACAGATACGCAGTATTTT. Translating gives CASSFPPGPTDTQYF.

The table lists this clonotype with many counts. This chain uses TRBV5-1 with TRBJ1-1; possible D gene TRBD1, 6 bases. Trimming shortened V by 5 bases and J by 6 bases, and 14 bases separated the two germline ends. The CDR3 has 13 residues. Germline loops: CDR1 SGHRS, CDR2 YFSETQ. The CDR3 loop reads CASRPTGLPEAFF. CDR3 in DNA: TGCGCCAGCAGACCAACAGGGTTGCCTGAAGCTTTCTTT.

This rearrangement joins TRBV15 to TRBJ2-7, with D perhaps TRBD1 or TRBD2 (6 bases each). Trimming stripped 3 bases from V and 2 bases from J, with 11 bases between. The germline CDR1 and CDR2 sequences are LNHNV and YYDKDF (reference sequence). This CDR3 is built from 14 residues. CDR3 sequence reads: CATSREGETYEQYF. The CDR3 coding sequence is TGTGCCACCAGCAGGGAGGGGGAAACCTACGAGCAGTACTTC.

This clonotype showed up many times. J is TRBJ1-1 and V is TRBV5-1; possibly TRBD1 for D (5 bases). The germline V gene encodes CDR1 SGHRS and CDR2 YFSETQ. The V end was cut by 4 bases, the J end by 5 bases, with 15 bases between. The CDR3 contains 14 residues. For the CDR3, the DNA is TGCGCCAGCAGCCCGGGACCGGCGGGTACTGAAGCTTTCTTT. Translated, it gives CASSPGPAGTEAFF.